The clone carrying this TCR beta chain was recorded a few times. These data belong to a study of early T cells in non-severe SARS-CoV-2 infection. V lost 0 bases and J 1 base, leaving 9 bases between the germline ends. The CDR3 runs to 16 residues. CDR1 is KGHSH, CDR2 LQKENI, per germline. Individual cDNA molecules were tagged with unique molecular identifiers, the study reported. TCRdb re-called the 5' RACE reads with MiXCR, one entry per CDR3 protein. This table holds about 33,000 distinct CDR3 sequences, around 3.9% found once. Source material: whole blood. The TCR was taken from an adult who was a healthcare worker with PCR-confirmed SARS-CoV-2 infection or an uninfected control (not recorded which). The chain has TRBV18 and TRBJ2-2, with a possible D match to TRBD1 (5 bases). The chain's CDR3 is CASSPPRQMNTGELFF. The CDR3 nucleotides are TGTGCCAGCTCACCACCGAGACAGATGAACACCGGGGAGCTGTTTTTT.